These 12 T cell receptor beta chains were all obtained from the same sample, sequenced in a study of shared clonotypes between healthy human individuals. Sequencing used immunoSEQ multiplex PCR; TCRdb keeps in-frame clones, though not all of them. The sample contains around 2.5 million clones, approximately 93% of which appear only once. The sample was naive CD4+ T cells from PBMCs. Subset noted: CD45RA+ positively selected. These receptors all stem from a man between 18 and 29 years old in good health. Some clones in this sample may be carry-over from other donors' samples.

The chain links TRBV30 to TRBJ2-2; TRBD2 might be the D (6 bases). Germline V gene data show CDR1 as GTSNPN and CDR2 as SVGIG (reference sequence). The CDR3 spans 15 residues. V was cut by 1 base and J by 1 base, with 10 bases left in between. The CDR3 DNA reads TGTGCCTGGAGTGGCGGGACGGGGAACACCGGGGAGCTGTTTTTT. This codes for CAWSGGTGNTGELFF.

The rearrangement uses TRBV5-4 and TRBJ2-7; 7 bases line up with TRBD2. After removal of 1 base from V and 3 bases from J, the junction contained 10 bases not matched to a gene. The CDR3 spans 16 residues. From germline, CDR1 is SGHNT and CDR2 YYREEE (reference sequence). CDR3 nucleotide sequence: TGTGCCAGCAGCTTGTCCGGGCCCAGCGGGATCTACGAGCAGTACTTC. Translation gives CASSLSGPSGIYEQYF.

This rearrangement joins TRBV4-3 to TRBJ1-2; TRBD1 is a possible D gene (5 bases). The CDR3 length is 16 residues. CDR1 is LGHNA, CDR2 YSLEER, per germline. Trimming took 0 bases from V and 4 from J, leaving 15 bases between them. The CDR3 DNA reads TGCGCCAGCAGCCAAGAGGGCTTCGGGGCTAGCTATGGCTACACCTTC. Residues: CASSQEGFGASYGYTF.

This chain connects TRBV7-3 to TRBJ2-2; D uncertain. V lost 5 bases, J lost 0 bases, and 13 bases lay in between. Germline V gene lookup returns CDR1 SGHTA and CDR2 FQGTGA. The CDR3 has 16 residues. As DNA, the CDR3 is TGTGCCAGCAGCCTACTCGGCGCCCCGAACACCGGGGAGCTGTTTTTT. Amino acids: CASSLLGAPNTGELFF.

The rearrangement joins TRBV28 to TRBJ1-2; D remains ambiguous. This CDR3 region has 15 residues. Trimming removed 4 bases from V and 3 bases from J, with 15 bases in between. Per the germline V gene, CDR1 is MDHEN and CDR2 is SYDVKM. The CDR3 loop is CASSSPGSKYYGYTF. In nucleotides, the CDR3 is TGTGCCAGCAGTTCCCCGGGCTCTAAATACTATGGCTACACCTTC.

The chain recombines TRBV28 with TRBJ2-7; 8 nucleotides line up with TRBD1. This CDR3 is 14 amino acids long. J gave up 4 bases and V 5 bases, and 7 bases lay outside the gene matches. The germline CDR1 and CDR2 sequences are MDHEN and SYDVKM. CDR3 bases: TGTGCCAGCAGTACTCGGACAGGGAGGTACGAGCAGTACTTC. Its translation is CASSTRTGRYEQYF. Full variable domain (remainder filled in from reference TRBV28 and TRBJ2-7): DVKVTQSSRYLVKRTGEKVFLECVQDMDHENMFWYRQDPGLGLRLIYFSYDVKMKEKGDIPEGYSVSREKKERFSLILESASTNQTSMYLCASSTRTGRYEQYFGPGTRLTVT.

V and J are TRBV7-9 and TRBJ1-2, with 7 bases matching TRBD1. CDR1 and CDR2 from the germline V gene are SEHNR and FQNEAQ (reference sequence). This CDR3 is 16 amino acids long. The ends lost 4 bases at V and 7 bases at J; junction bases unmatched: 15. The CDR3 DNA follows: TGTGCCAGCAGCTCGATTCCGGGACAGCAGGATCTTGGCTACACCTTC. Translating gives CASSSIPGQQDLGYTF.

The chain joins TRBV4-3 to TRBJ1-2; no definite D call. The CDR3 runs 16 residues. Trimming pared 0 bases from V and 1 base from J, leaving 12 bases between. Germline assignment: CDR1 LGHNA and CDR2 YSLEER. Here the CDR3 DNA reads TGCGCCAGCAGCCAAGAATCGGGCCAGCTTAACTATGGCTACACCTTC. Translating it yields CASSQESGQLNYGYTF.

The CDR3 DNA reads as TGTGCCAGCAGTGACAGTCAGAGTAGCACAGATACGCAGTATTTT. This codes for CASSDSQSSTDTQYF. The gene calls are TRBV6-1 and TRBJ2-3; D uncertain. V was cut by 3 bases and J by 0 bases, with 10 bases left in between. Germline loops: CDR1 MNHNS, CDR2 SASEGT. This CDR3 contains 15 residues.

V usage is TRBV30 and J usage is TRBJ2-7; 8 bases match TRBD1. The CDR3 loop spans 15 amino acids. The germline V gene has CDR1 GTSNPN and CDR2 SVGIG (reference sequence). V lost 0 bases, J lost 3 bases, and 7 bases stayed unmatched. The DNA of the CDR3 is TGTGCCTGGAGTGTACGGACAGGGAAAGACTACGAGCAGTACTTC. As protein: CAWSVRTGKDYEQYF.

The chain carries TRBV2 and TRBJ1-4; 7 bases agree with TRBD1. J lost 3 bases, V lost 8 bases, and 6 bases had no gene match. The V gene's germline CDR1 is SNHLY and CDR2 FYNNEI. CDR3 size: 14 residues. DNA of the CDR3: TGTGCCAGCCTCCCGGGACAGCCTAATGAAAAACTGTTTTTT. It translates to CASLPGQPNEKLFF.

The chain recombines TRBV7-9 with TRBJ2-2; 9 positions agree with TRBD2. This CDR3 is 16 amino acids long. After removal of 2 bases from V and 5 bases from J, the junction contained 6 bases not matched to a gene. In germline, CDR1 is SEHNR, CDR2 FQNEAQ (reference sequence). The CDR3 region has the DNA TGTGCCAGCAGCTTAAAAGGGACTAGCAAGACCGGGGAGCTGTTTTTT. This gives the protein CASSLKGTSKTGELFF.